This T cell receptor beta chain originates from a study of T cells in Graves' hyperthyroidism and ophthalmopathy. Amplified TCR beta CDR3 regions came from RNA transcripts. An initial round of RT-PCR targeting the TCR CDR3 relied on the HTBI primer set. MiXCR, run by TCRdb on the multiplex PCR reads, gives a single entry per CDR3 protein. The table records 450,000 to 600,000 distinct CDR3 sequences, 20% of them present only once. This clonotype has only a few counts. Trimming at V came to 0 bases and at J to 5 bases, leaving 9 bases not matched to a gene. CDR1 is SGDLS, CDR2 YYNGEE, per germline. The CDR3 contains 16 residues.

The receptor was isolated from a man aged 35 to 55 with Graves' ophthalmopathy. This chain uses TRBV9 with TRBJ2-5; 8 bases map to TRBD2. The sequencing input was blood. DNA for the CDR3: TGTGCCAGCAGCGTAGAAGGTAGCGGGATCGGTGAGACCCAGTACTTC. Its protein product is CASSVEGSGIGETQYF.